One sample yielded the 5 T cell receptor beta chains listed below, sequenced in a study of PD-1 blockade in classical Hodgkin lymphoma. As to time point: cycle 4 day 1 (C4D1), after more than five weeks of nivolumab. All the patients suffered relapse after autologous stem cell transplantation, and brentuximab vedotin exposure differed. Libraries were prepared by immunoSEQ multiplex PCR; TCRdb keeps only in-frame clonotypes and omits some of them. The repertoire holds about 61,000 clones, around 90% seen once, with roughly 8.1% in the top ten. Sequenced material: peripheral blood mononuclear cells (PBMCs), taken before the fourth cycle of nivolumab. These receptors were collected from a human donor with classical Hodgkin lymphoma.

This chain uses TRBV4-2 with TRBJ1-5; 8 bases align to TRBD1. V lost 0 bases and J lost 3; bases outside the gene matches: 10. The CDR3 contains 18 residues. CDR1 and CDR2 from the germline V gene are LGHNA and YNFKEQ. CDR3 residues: CASSQEAGGIGNNQPQHF. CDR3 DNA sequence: TGTGCCAGCAGCCAAGAAGCAGGGGGCATTGGTAACAATCAGCCCCAGCATTTT.

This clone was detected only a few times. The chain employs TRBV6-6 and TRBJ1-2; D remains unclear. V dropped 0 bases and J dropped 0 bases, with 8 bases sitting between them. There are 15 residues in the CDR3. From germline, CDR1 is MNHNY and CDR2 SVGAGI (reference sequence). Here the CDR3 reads CASSYSIGTNYGYTF. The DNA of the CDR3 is TGTGCCAGCAGTTACTCGATTGGGACTAACTATGGCTACACCTTC.

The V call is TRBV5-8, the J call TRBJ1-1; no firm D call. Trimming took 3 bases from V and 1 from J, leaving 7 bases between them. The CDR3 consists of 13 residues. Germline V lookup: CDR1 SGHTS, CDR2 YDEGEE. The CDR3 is CASSYYRNTEAFF. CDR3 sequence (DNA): TGTGCCAGCAGCTACTACAGGAACACTGAAGCTTTCTTT.

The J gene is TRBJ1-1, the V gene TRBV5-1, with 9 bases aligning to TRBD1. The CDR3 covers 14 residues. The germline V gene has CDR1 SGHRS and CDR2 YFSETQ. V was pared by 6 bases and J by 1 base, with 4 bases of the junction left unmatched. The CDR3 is CASTEQGANTEAFF. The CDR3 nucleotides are TGCGCCAGCACCGAACAGGGGGCGAACACTGAAGCTTTCTTT.

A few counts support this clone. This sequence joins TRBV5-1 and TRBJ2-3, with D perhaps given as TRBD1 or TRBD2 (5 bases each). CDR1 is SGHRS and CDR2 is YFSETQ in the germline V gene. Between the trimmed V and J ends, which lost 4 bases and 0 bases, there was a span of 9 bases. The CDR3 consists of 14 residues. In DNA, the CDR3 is TGCGCCAGCAGCCGAGGGACCAGCACAGATACGCAGTATTTT. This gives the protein CASSRGTSTDTQYF.